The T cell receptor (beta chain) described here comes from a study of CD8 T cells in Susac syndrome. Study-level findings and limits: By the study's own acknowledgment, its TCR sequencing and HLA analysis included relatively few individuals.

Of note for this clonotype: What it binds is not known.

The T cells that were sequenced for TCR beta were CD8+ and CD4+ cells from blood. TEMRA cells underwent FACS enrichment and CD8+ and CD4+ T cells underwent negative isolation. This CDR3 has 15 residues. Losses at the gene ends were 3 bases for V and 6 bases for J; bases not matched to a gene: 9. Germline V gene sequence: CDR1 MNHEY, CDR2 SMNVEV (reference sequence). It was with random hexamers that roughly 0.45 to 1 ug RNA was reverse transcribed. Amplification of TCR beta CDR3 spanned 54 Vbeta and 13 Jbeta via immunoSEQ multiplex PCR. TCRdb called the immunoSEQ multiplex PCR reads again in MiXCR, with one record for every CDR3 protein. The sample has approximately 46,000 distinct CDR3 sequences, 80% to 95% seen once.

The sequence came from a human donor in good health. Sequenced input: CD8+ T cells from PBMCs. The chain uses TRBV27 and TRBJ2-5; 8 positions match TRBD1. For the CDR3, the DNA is TGTGCCAGCAGTTTCATCGGGACAGGTGGACAGACCCAGTACTTC. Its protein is CASSFIGTGGQTQYF.